These 9 T cell receptor beta chains came from one sample sequenced in a study of cytomegalovirus exposure and HLA in healthy donors. Use of 60 Vbeta and 13 Jbeta primers characterized the PCR. Profiled with immunoSEQ multiplex PCR; TCRdb holds only in-frame clones, not every one. Its clone listing holds fewer than 200,000 clones. Sequenced sample: PBMCs. The source of these receptors is a man aged 30-40 years in good health and CMV-seronegative.

The chain couples TRBV7-9 to TRBJ1-2; D perhaps matches TRBD1 (6 bases). This CDR3 is 15 amino acids long. Trimming pared 5 bases from V and 2 bases from J, leaving 15 bases between. Germline V gene sequence: CDR1 SEHNR, CDR2 FQNEAQ (reference sequence). The DNA for the CDR3 is TGTGCCAGCAGCGAACACAGGGTTGGAAACTATGGCTACACCTTC. The encoded protein is CASSEHRVGNYGYTF.

This rearrangement joins TRBV11-2 to TRBJ2-1; 7 nucleotides match TRBD2. The CDR3 loop spans 13 amino acids. In germline, CDR1 is SGHAT, CDR2 FQNNGV. V lost 0 bases to trimming and J lost 8 bases; unmatched junction nucleotides: 1. The CDR3 protein is CASSLDREDEQFF. Here the CDR3 DNA reads TGTGCCAGCAGCTTAGATCGGGAGGATGAGCAGTTCTTC.

The chain links TRBV28 to TRBJ2-3; no clear D. V was shortened by 5 bases and J by 8 bases, with 14 bases between the two germline ends. Germline assignment: CDR1 MDHEN and CDR2 SYDVKM. The CDR3 is 13 amino acids. The CDR3 nucleotides read TGTGCCAGCAGTCTGACTTCCCCCCGTACGCAGTATTTT. Protein product: CASSLTSPRTQYF.

The chain links TRBV5-3 to TRBJ1-2, with 7 bases lining up with TRBD1. TRBV5-3 counts as an open reading frame of uncertain function. CDR3 size: 16 residues. The V and J ends lost 0 bases and 2 bases, in that order; junction bases with no gene match: 7. DNA of the CDR3: TGTGCCAGAAGCTTGGGAACAGGGACAGCGAACTATGGCTACACCTTC. Translated, it gives CARSLGTGTANYGYTF.

V is TRBV27 and J is TRBJ1-5; D is perhaps TRBD1 (5 bases). The V gene's germline CDR1 is MNHEY and CDR2 SMNVEV (reference sequence). V was trimmed by 2 bases and J by 7 bases, leaving 9 bases between them. The CDR3 has 13 amino acids. The CDR3 protein is CASSLRGDQPQHF. The CDR3, as DNA: TGTGCCAGCAGTTTAAGGGGTGACCAGCCCCAGCATTTT.

The chain joins TRBV18 to TRBJ2-3, with 7 bases that match TRBD1. Germline V CDR1 and CDR2: KGHSH, LQKENI. The junction had 15 bases not matched to a gene; V was cut back by 3 bases and J by 0 bases. The CDR3 has 19 amino acids. The CDR3 spells CASSPRDRAPGLSTDTQYF. The CDR3 nucleotides read TGTGCCAGCTCACCGAGAGACAGGGCACCCGGTTTGAGCACAGATACGCAGTATTTT. The full variable domain, in which reference TRBV18 and TRBJ2-3 provide the parts outside the CDR3, is NAGVMQNPRHLVRRRGQEARLRCSPMKGHSHVYWYRQLPEEGLKFMVYLQKENIIDESGMPKERFSAEFPKEGPSILRIQQVVRGDSAAYFCASSPRDRAPGLSTDTQYFGPGTRLTVL.

The chain uses TRBV5-1 and TRBJ2-3, with 11 bases aligning to TRBD2. Trimming at V came to 4 bases and at J to 6 bases, leaving 7 bases not matched to a gene. The CDR3 extends over 15 amino acids. In germline, CDR1 is SGHRS, CDR2 YFSETQ. In DNA form, the CDR3 reads TGCGCCAGCAGCCCGACTAGCGGGATGGCGGATACGCAGTATTTT. Protein sequence: CASSPTSGMADTQYF.

This chain uses TRBV19 with TRBJ2-5; 13 nucleotides agree with TRBD2. The germline V gene has CDR1 LNHDA and CDR2 SQIVND (reference sequence). The CDR3 is 15 residues long. V lost 2 bases to trimming and J lost 13 bases; unmatched junction nucleotides: 10. DNA of the CDR3: TGTGCCAGTAGTATACACCCGGGACTAGCGGGACTCCGGTACTTC. This encodes CASSIHPGLAGLRYF.

This chain connects TRBV13 to TRBJ1-3; TRBD1 is a possible D gene (5 bases). The ends were cut back, 3 bases at V and 0 bases at J, with 9 bases in the middle. This CDR3 has 15 amino acids. Per germline, CDR1 PRHDT and CDR2 FYEKMQ (reference sequence). The CDR3 is CASSFGGSSGNTIYF. The CDR3 DNA is TGTGCCAGCAGCTTCGGGGGGAGCTCTGGAAACACCATATATTTT.